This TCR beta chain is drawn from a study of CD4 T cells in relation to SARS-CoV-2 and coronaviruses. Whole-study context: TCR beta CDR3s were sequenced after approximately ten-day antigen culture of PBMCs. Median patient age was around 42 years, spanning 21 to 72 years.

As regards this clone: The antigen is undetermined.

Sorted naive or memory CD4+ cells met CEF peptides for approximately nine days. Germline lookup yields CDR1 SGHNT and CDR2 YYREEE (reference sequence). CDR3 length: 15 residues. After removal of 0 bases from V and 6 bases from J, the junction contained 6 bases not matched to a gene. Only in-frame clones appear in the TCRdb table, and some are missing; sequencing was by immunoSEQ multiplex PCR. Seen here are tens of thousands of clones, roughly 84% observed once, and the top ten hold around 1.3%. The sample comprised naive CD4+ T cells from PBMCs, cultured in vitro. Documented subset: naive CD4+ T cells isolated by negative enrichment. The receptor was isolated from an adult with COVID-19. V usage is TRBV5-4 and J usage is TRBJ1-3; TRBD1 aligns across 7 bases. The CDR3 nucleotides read TGTGCCAGCAGCTTGGGGGGACAGAGACTAAACACCATATATTTT. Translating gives CASSLGGQRLNTIYF. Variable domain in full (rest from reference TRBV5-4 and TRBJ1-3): ETGVTQSPTHLIKTRGQQVTLRCSSQSGHNTVSWYQQALGQGPQFIFQYYREEENGRGNFPPRFSGLQFPNYSSELNVNALELDDSALYLCASSLGGQRLNTIYFGEGSWLTVV.